The 18 T cell receptor beta chains given below trace back to one sample, sequenced in a study of cytomegalovirus exposure and HLA in healthy donors. This PCR relied on a set of 60 Vbeta primers and 13 Jbeta primers. Only in-frame clones appear in the TCRdb table, and some are missing; sequencing was by immunoSEQ multiplex PCR. Of some 150,000 clones listed, around 79% are singletons. The sequenced sample was PBMCs. The source of these receptors is a human donor in good health.

The chain employs TRBV25-1 and TRBJ1-5; D is possibly TRBD1 (6 bases). The CDR3 extends over 16 amino acids. CDR1 is MGHDK and CDR2 is SYGVNS in the germline V gene. V was clipped by 3 bases and J by 6 bases, with 18 bases between them. As DNA, the CDR3 is TGTGCCAGCAGTGATGGACAGCAAGAAGTCGTTCAGCCCCAGCATTTT. Translation: CASSDGQQEVVQPQHF.

The rearrangement links TRBV5-4 to TRBJ2-1, with TRBD1 as a possible D gene (5 bases). V lost 1 base, J lost 10 bases, and 15 bases lay in between. This CDR3 is 14 amino acids long. Germline values: CDR1 SGHNT, CDR2 YYREEE (reference sequence). CDR3 amino acids: CASSLTGPTREQFF. The CDR3 DNA is TGTGCCAGCAGCTTGACAGGCCCTACGAGGGAGCAGTTCTTC.

The gene calls are TRBV28 and TRBJ1-1; D call uncertain. Germline V gene sequence: CDR1 MDHEN, CDR2 SYDVKM. V was pared by 1 base and J by 4 bases, with 7 bases between. This CDR3 spans 13 amino acids. Written as DNA, the CDR3 is TGTGCCAGCAGTTTATTAGGGAGCACTGAAGCTTTCTTT. Translation: CASSLLGSTEAFF.

The gene calls are TRBV7-9 and TRBJ1-1; TRBD1 matches at 7 bases. J was trimmed by 5 bases and V by 5 bases; bases with no gene match: 8. The CDR3 consists of 14 residues. The germline V gene has CDR1 SEHNR and CDR2 FQNEAQ (reference sequence). DNA of the CDR3: TGTGCCAGCAGCCGAGGGGGCGTTGGGACTGAAGCTTTCTTT. It encodes CASSRGGVGTEAFF.

This chain uses TRBV14 with TRBJ1-1; TRBD1 matches at 8 bases. V was clipped by 2 bases and J by 1 base; unmatched bases: 9. Germline V gene sequence: CDR1 SGHDN, CDR2 FVKESK. The CDR3 has 17 residues. As DNA, the CDR3 is TGTGCCAGCAGCCAACTCGGACAGGGTAGGAGGAACACTGAAGCTTTCTTT. This encodes CASSQLGQGRRNTEAFF.

The chain is built from TRBV19 and TRBJ1-5; 9 bases line up with TRBD1. This CDR3 is 19 amino acids long. Per germline, CDR1 LNHDA and CDR2 SQIVND (reference sequence). J was trimmed by 3 bases and V by 5 bases; bases with no gene match: 17. CDR3 region: CASSLFGGTGTGYNQPQHF. The CDR3 DNA reads as TGTGCCAGTAGTTTATTTGGGGGGACCGGGACAGGGTACAATCAGCCCCAGCATTTT.

The gene calls are TRBV18 and TRBJ2-1, with 10 bases matching TRBD2. The CDR3 covers 15 residues. Looked up from germline, CDR1 is KGHSH and CDR2 is LQKENI. V dropped 4 bases and J dropped 9; count of bases not matched to a gene: 9. CDR3 nucleotides: TGTGCCAGCTCACGGACTAGCGGCCTGGGGGGTGAGCAGTTCTTC. Its translation: CASSRTSGLGGEQFF.

The chain combines TRBV7-9 with TRBJ1-1; D unresolved. Deletions cut 1 base from V and 0 bases from J, with 6 bases between. CDR3 length: 14 amino acids. Germline V CDR1 and CDR2: SEHNR, FQNEAQ (reference sequence). The CDR3 is CASSLGGLNTEAFF. Here the CDR3 DNA reads TGTGCCAGCAGCTTAGGAGGGCTGAACACTGAAGCTTTCTTT.

This clone has just one count. The chain uses TRBV30 and TRBJ1-2, with D possibly matching TRBD1 (6 bases). The CDR3 has 13 amino acids. Germline CDR1 reads GTSNPN; CDR2 reads SVGIG (reference sequence). Trimming took 4 bases from V and 1 from J, leaving 10 bases between them. CDR3 nucleotide sequence: TGTGCCTGGATTTCGGACAGTAACTATGGCTACACCTTC. Translation gives CAWISDSNYGYTF.

The chain combines TRBV7-2 with TRBJ2-1; TRBD2 might be the D (5 bases). The length of the CDR3 is 15 residues. Germline V CDR1 and CDR2: SGHTA, FQGNSA. V lost 1 base and J 5 bases, leaving 12 bases between the germline ends. CDR3 sequence (DNA): TGTGCCAGCAGCTTAGTGGCTAGCAGAGACAATGAGCAGTTCTTC. Residues: CASSLVASRDNEQFF.

This chain uses TRBV2 with TRBJ2-2; 8 nucleotides match TRBD2. Germline loops: CDR1 SNHLY, CDR2 FYNNEI. V shed 6 bases and J 6 bases; nucleotides not matched to a gene: 9. CDR3 length: 15 residues. The CDR3 DNA is TGTGCCAGCAGGCCCCTAGCGGGCGGGGCCGGGGAGCTGTTTTTT. Translated, it gives CASRPLAGGAGELFF.

A single count supports this clone. The rearrangement uses TRBV7-2 and TRBJ2-5, with D maybe TRBD1 (6 bases). The CDR3 is 16 residues long. Between the trimmed V and J ends, which lost 4 bases and 2 bases, there was a span of 17 bases. Germline values: CDR1 SGHTA, CDR2 FQGNSA. The CDR3 DNA reads TGTGCCAGCAGCTACCCGATCGGACAGCAGCAAGAGACCCAGTACTTC. Its translation: CASSYPIGQQQETQYF. Using reference TRBV7-2 and TRBJ2-5 for the parts outside the CDR3, the full variable domain is GAGVSQSPSNKVTEKGKDVELRCDPISGHTALYWYRQSLGQGLEFLIYFQGNSAPDKSGLPSDRFSAERTGGSVSTLTIQRTQQEDSAVYLCASSYPIGQQQETQYFGPGTRLLVL.

The chain joins TRBV10-1 to TRBJ2-2; D is unresolved. Germline V gene sequence: CDR1 WNHNN, CDR2 SYGVQD (reference sequence). V lost 4 bases to trimming and J lost 4 bases, with 13 bases between them. The CDR3 is made up of 15 amino acids. The CDR3 coding sequence is TGCGCCAGCAGTGCCCCGAAGACGGGCACCGGGGAGCTGTTTTTT. It translates to CASSAPKTGTGELFF.

V and J are TRBV30 and TRBJ2-2; D might be TRBD1 (6 bases). The CDR3 spans 15 residues. V was pared by 3 bases and J by 5 bases, with 16 bases between. Germline assignment: CDR1 GTSNPN and CDR2 SVGIG (reference sequence). As DNA, the CDR3 is TGTGCCTGGAGCAGGGGACATATGGGGACCGGGGAGCTGTTTTTT. As protein: CAWSRGHMGTGELFF.

The J gene is TRBJ1-1, the V gene TRBV27, with D possibly being TRBD1 (5 bases). Germline values: CDR1 MNHEY, CDR2 SMNVEV (reference sequence). Deletions cut 5 bases from V and 2 bases from J, with 18 bases between. The length of the CDR3 is 16 residues. As DNA, the CDR3 is TGTGCCAGCAGTCCGCTCTCTGGGGGGGGAAACACTGAAGCTTTCTTT. It specifies CASSPLSGGGNTEAFF.

V gene TRBV6-5 combines with J gene TRBJ2-1; possibly TRBD2 for D (6 bases). The CDR3 runs 11 residues. Looked up from germline, CDR1 is MNHEY and CDR2 is SVGAGI. V was pared by 4 bases and J by 10 bases, with 8 bases between. The CDR3 spells CASSWAGEQFF. DNA for the CDR3: TGTGCCAGCAGTTGGGCGGGAGAGCAGTTCTTC.

The chain employs TRBV10-3 and TRBJ1-5; 11 nucleotides match TRBD1. The CDR3 totals 15 residues. The V gene's germline CDR1 is ENHRY and CDR2 SYGVKD. V was clipped by 4 bases and J by 6 bases; unmatched bases: 5. The CDR3 nucleotides read TGTGCCATCAGTGGGACAGGGGGCGGGAGTCAGCCCCAGCATTTT. Encoded protein: CAISGTGGGSQPQHF.

V and J are TRBV4-2 and TRBJ2-1; 10 bases are a match to TRBD2. Germline CDR1 LGHNA, CDR2 YNFKEQ. The V gene end was trimmed by 1 base and the J gene end by 7 bases; junction bases not matched to a gene: 10. The CDR3 extends over 17 amino acids. CDR3 nucleotides: TGTGCCAGCAGCCAAGTCGGTCCTAGCGGGAGTGGTAATGAGCAGTTCTTC. It yields the protein CASSQVGPSGSGNEQFF.